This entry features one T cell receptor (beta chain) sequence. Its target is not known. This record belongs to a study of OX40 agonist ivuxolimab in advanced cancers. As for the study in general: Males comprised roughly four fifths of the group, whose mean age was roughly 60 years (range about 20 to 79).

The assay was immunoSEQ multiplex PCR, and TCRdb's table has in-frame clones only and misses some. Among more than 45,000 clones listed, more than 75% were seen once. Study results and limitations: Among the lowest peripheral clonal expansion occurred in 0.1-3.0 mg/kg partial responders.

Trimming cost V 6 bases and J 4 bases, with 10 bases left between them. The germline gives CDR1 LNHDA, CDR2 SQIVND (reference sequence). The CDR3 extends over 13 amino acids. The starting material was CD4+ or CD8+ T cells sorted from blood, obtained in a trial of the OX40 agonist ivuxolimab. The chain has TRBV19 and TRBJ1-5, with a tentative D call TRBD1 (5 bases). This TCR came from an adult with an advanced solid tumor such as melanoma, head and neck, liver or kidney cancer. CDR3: CASRGLGNQPQHF. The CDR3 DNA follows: TGTGCCAGTAGGGGACTTGGGAATCAGCCCCAGCATTTT.